This T cell receptor (beta chain) was sequenced in a study of CXCR3-negative and CXCR3-positive naive CD8 T cells. The TRB cDNA libraries were prepared by 5' RACE with UMI labels. From the 5' RACE reads, TCRdb lists one entry per CDR3 protein and no DNA. The data include more than 45,000 distinct CDR3 sequences; the top ten clones carry about a quarter. The sequencing input was memory CD8+ T cells from blood. This TCR was sampled from a human donor in good health. Some clones in this sample may be carry-over from other donors' samples.

CDR3 amino acids: CSARGAGDTEAFF. The chain recombines TRBV20-1 with TRBJ1-1. The CDR3 consists of 13 residues. Germline CDR1 DFQATT, CDR2 SNEGSKA (reference sequence).